The TCR beta chain under discussion was sequenced for a study of low-dose radiotherapy and immunotherapy resistance in tumors. Study-wide background: With fractions of 0.5 Gy given every 2 weeks, Cohort 1 accumulated a total of 6.5 Gy. 1 Gy per fraction was delivered to Cohort 2 every two weeks, for 13 Gy total over 26 weeks. On a schedule of every two weeks, intravenous cyclophosphamide at a dose of 200 mg/m2 was delivered one day before each radiation and immunotherapy administration.

In the case of this clonotype: The junction departs from germline at one end; a sequencing error may be responsible.

TRAV- and TRBV-specific primers, spanning alpha and beta chains, primed first-strand cDNA. With a V-primer adapter and a constant-region primer, TCRs were amplified for approximately 19 PCR cycles. Each CDR3 protein gets one entry after TCRdb re-called the reads with MiXCR. Among over 9,500 distinct CDR3 sequences listed, 45% to 55% were seen once. The CDR3 runs 15 residues. Germline CDR1 SSHAT, CDR2 FNYEAQ (reference sequence). Eligible patients had advanced solid tumors lacking tumor-infiltrating lymphocytes. The TCR was taken from a human donor with advanced metastatic prostate, ovarian, gallbladder or colorectal cancer (not recorded which). This table probably holds off-target reads from a library built for another chain. The V gene is TRBV7-7, the J gene TRBJ2-5; 13 nucleotides agree with TRBD2. The CDR3 DNA sequence: TGTGCTAGCAGCTTAGGGACTAGCGGGGTAGAGACCCAGTACTTC. Amino acid sequence: CASSLGTSGVETQYF.